These 25 T cell receptor beta chains were all obtained from the same sample, sequenced in a study of T cells in Graves' hyperthyroidism and ophthalmopathy. Regions amplified from RNA transcripts were the TCR beta CDR3 regions. With the HTBI primer set, the TCR CDR3 went through a first round of RT-PCR. TCRdb redid the calling of the multiplex PCR reads with MiXCR, one entry per CDR3 protein. The sample lists approximately 200,000 distinct CDR3 sequences, around 17% occurring once. Sequenced sample: blood. These receptors all come from a man in his forties with Graves' hyperthyroidism.

About this clonotype: This clone may be a read error of a much larger clone one base away. A read error is likely, as this CDR3 ends without the conserved phenylalanine or tryptophan. CDR3 nucleotides: TGCAGCGTTGAACAAGGGAGGCAGACCCAGTACCTC. As protein: CSVEQGRQTQYL. The gene calls are TRBV29-1 and TRBJ2-5; perhaps TRBD2 as D (6 bases). V dropped 2 bases and J dropped 6 bases, with 10 bases sitting between them. The CDR3 loop spans 12 amino acids. Germline V gene lookup returns CDR1 SQVTM and CDR2 ANQGSEA.

The chain couples TRBV5-6 to TRBJ2-2; 8 bases match TRBD1. Trimming at V came to 4 bases and at J to 1 base, leaving 6 bases not matched to a gene. The CDR3 consists of 16 residues. Germline values: CDR1 SGHDT, CDR2 YYEEEE. CDR3 DNA: TGTGCCAGCAGCGAATCCGACAGGGGGAACACCGGGGAGCTGTTTTTT. This sequence encodes CASSESDRGNTGELFF.

The CDR3 DNA follows: TGTGCCAGCAGCCAAGGATCAGGGGTAAGGGGAGAGACCCAGTACTTC. Translation: CASSQGSGVRGETQYF. The V call is TRBV4-2, the J call TRBJ2-5; TRBD1 is a possible D gene (6 bases). Germline CDR1 LGHNA, CDR2 YNFKEQ. Trimming shortened V by 1 base and J by 4 bases, and 16 bases separated the two germline ends. CDR3 length: 16 residues.

This clonotype was seen many times. The chain carries TRBV11-2 and TRBJ2-5; 9 positions agree with TRBD2. This CDR3 is built from 17 residues. V dropped 0 bases and J dropped 1; count of bases not matched to a gene: 6. The germline CDR1 and CDR2 sequences are SGHAT and FQNNGV. The CDR3 sequence: CASSLDGAGGPQETQYF. For the CDR3, the DNA is TGTGCCAGCAGCTTAGATGGGGCGGGGGGGCCCCAAGAGACCCAGTACTTC.

In its sample, this clonotype was seen many times. This chain uses TRBV24-1 with TRBJ2-1; D is unresolved. V gave up 9 bases and J gave up 3 bases, with 5 bases separating them. Looked up from germline, CDR1 is KGHDR and CDR2 is SFDVKD. This CDR3 has 11 residues. The CDR3 DNA sequence: TGTGCCACCGGAGTCTACAATGAGCAGTTCTTC. It translates to CATGVYNEQFF.

The table lists this clonotype with many counts. The rearrangement joins TRBV28 to TRBJ1-1; D is ambiguous. V dropped 5 bases and J dropped 3 bases, with 13 bases sitting between them. The CDR3 totals 14 residues. Germline V gene data show CDR1 as MDHEN and CDR2 as SYDVKM. The DNA for the CDR3 is TGTGCCAGCAGTCCCCTCTTGGTGGACACTGAAGCTTTCTTT. Translating gives CASSPLLVDTEAFF.

In its sample, this clonotype was seen many times. The J gene is TRBJ1-6, the V gene TRBV18; 7 nucleotides agree with TRBD1. The CDR3 length is 14 residues. V trimming: 8 bases; J trimming: 6 bases; junction bases outside the gene matches: 7. CDR1 and CDR2 (germline): KGHSH, LQKENI. In DNA form, the CDR3 reads TGTGCCAGCAGCCCGGGACAGCTTAATTCACCCCTCCACTTT. This sequence encodes CASSPGQLNSPLHF. The entire variable domain, with the rest obtained from reference TRBV18 and TRBJ1-6, is as follows: NAGVMQNPRHLVRRRGQEARLRCSPMKGHSHVYWYRQLPEEGLKFMVYLQKENIIDESGMPKERFSAEFPKEGPSILRIQQVVRGDSAAYFCASSPGQLNSPLHFGNGTRLTVT.

The rearrangement joins TRBV6-1 to TRBJ2-1, with D perhaps TRBD1 (6 bases). The germline CDR1 and CDR2 sequences are MNHNS and SASEGT. The V and J ends lost 10 bases and 4 bases respectively, with 14 bases between them. The CDR3 covers 13 residues. Here the CDR3 reads CANSRGLYNEQFF. Here the CDR3 DNA reads TGTGCCAACAGCAGGGGCCTGTACAATGAGCAGTTCTTC.

This clonotype has a handful of counts. This sequence joins TRBV7-6 and TRBJ2-2, with TRBD1 matching 8 bases. Germline lookup yields CDR1 SGHVS and CDR2 FNYEAQ. The CDR3 sequence is 15 residues long. J gave up 6 bases and V 5 bases, and 8 bases lay outside the gene matches. In DNA, the CDR3 is TGTGCCAGCAGCCCACGACAGGGGAGTTCCGGGGAGCTGTTTTTT. This codes for CASSPRQGSSGELFF.

The chain uses TRBV7-9 and TRBJ2-1; 9 bases are a match to TRBD1. Germline V gene sequence: CDR1 SEHNR, CDR2 FQNEAQ (reference sequence). The CDR3 runs to 16 residues. The V segment lost 2 bases and the J segment 5 bases; nucleotides outside the gene matches: 7. The chain's CDR3 is CASSLPGQGMDNEQFF. Written as DNA, the CDR3 is TGTGCCAGCAGCTTACCCGGACAGGGGATGGACAATGAGCAGTTCTTC.

Ten or more counts support this clonotype. The V gene is TRBV28, the J gene TRBJ1-6; TRBD1 agrees at 10 bases. Germline-derived CDR1 and CDR2 are MDHEN and SYDVKM. CDR3 length: 15 amino acids. V was clipped by 7 bases and J by 9 bases; unmatched bases: 9. CDR3 sequence (DNA): TGTGCCAGCACCCAACGGGACAGGGGTAGTTCACCCCTCCACTTT. Its protein product is CASTQRDRGSSPLHF.

The gene calls are TRBV29-1 and TRBJ2-5; 10 nucleotides agree with TRBD2. The CDR3 contains 18 residues. CDR1 is SQVTM, CDR2 ANQGSEA, per germline. Here the CDR3 reads CSARGTSGDTLGQETQYF. CDR3 nucleotides: TGCAGTGCTAGAGGAACTAGCGGGGACACCCTGGGACAAGAGACCCAGTACTTC.

The table lists this clonotype with many counts. The chain combines TRBV20-1 with TRBJ1-1; D uncertain. In germline, CDR1 is DFQATT, CDR2 SNEGSKA (reference sequence). Trimming pared 5 bases from V and 1 base from J, leaving 14 bases between. CDR3 size: 14 residues. In DNA form, the CDR3 reads TGCAGTGCTCCCCTGGGCCTCCCGAACACTGAAGCTTTCTTT. It translates to CSAPLGLPNTEAFF.

This clonotype appeared many times. The rearrangement uses TRBV20-1 and TRBJ2-7; D is perhaps TRBD2 (5 bases). The V and J ends lost 1 base and 5 bases respectively, with 9 bases between them. The CDR3 contains 12 residues. Germline-derived CDR1 and CDR2 are DFQATT and SNEGSKA (reference sequence). The CDR3 DNA follows: TGCAGTGCTAGAGGGACTTTCCACGAGCAGTACTTC. Its translation is CSARGTFHEQYF.

The chain links TRBV5-1 to TRBJ1-6; D not resolved. Trimming took off 0 bases at V and 8 bases at J, with 12 bases between the two ends. This CDR3 has 15 amino acids. Germline V gene lookup returns CDR1 SGHRS and CDR2 YFSETQ. The chain's CDR3 is CASSLDGGLDSPLHF. The CDR3 DNA follows: TGCGCCAGCAGCTTGGACGGTGGCCTCGATTCACCCCTCCACTTT.

This clonotype was counted ten times or more. The chain has TRBV7-2 and TRBJ1-5; no definite D call. The V and J ends lost 1 base and 7 bases respectively, with 11 bases between them. The CDR3 spans 14 residues. Germline V CDR1 and CDR2: SGHTA, FQGNSA. The CDR3 loop reads CASSLDSGEQPQHF. CDR3 nucleotides: TGTGCCAGCAGCTTAGACAGCGGGGAACAGCCCCAGCATTTT. The full variable domain, in which reference TRBV7-2 and TRBJ1-5 provide the parts outside the CDR3, is GAGVSQSPSNKVTEKGKDVELRCDPISGHTALYWYRQSLGQGLEFLIYFQGNSAPDKSGLPSDRFSAERTGGSVSTLTIQRTQQEDSAVYLCASSLDSGEQPQHFGDGTRLSIL.

This clonotype occurred a few times. The germline gene is not matched at one end of the junction; a read error may be the cause. The chain carries TRBV27 and TRBJ2-6; D is perhaps TRBD1 or TRBD2 (5 bases each). Per germline, CDR1 MNHEY and CDR2 SMNVEV (reference sequence). The CDR3 has 15 residues. The CDR3 DNA sequence: TGTGCCAGCAGTTTATCCCCCCCCGGGGCCAACGTCCCGACTTTC. The encoded protein is CASSLSPPGANVPTF.

The chain couples TRBV28 to TRBJ2-3; 7 positions agree with TRBD2. From germline, CDR1 is MDHEN and CDR2 SYDVKM. CDR3 size: 14 residues. J gave up 4 bases and V 5 bases, and 6 bases lay outside the gene matches. The CDR3 loop is CASSTPGGPDTQYF. CDR3 in DNA: TGTGCCAGCAGTACCCCGGGGGGTCCAGATACGCAGTATTTT.

The sample holds many counts of this clonotype. The chain employs TRBV27 and TRBJ2-1; D may be TRBD1 (5 bases). CDR1 and CDR2 from the germline V gene are MNHEY and SMNVEV (reference sequence). This CDR3 spans 15 amino acids. The germline V and J ends were trimmed by 7 bases and 0 bases, with 13 bases remaining between them. CDR3 loop: CASTVTGSSYNEQFF. CDR3 nucleotides: TGTGCCAGCACCGTAACAGGTAGCTCCTACAATGAGCAGTTCTTC.

This clonotype has ten or more counts. The DNA for the CDR3 is TGTGCCAGCAGTTTATTCCAGCAGCCCTACAATGAGCAGTTCTTC. It encodes CASSLFQQPYNEQFF. The chain is built from TRBV27 and TRBJ2-1, with no clear D. The germline V gene has CDR1 MNHEY and CDR2 SMNVEV (reference sequence). Trimming left V 1 base short and J 2 bases short, with 9 bases between. This CDR3 region has 15 residues.

The table lists this clonotype with many counts. The J gene is TRBJ1-1, the V gene TRBV7-2; D call uncertain. V lost 5 bases and J 2 bases, leaving 12 bases between the germline ends. The length of the CDR3 is 14 residues. The germline V gene encodes CDR1 SGHTA and CDR2 FQGNSA. The CDR3 bases are TGTGCCAGCAGCCCTCACCGGAGAAACACTGAAGCTTTCTTT. The encoded protein is CASSPHRRNTEAFF.

This clonotype was seen many times. The chain employs TRBV18 and TRBJ2-3; 10 bases map to TRBD2. Germline loops: CDR1 KGHSH, CDR2 LQKENI. This CDR3 is built from 17 residues. Losses at the gene ends were 3 bases for V and 3 bases for J; bases not matched to a gene: 9. The CDR3 bases are TGTGCCAGCTCACCGCGAGCGGGGGGGCGTGAGACAGATACGCAGTATTTT. This translates into CASSPRAGGRETDTQYF.

The chain is built from TRBV7-9 and TRBJ1-1; D is undetermined. This CDR3 is 17 amino acids long. The germline gives CDR1 SEHNR, CDR2 FQNEAQ (reference sequence). Trimming cost V 5 bases and J 1 base, with 20 bases left between them. The CDR3 loop reads CASSPKVQDRRNTEAFF. The CDR3 DNA follows: TGTGCCAGCAGCCCCAAAGTTCAGGATCGGCGGAACACTGAAGCTTTCTTT. Together with reference TRBV7-9 and TRBJ1-1, the CDR3 gives the full variable domain: DTGVSQNPRHKITKRGQNVTFRCDPISEHNRLYWYRQTLGQGPEFLTYFQNEAQLEKSRLLSDRFSAERPKGSFSTLEIQRTEQGDSAMYLCASSPKVQDRRNTEAFFGQGTRLTVV.

This clonotype was recorded at least ten times. The chain carries TRBV20-1 and TRBJ1-5; 10 bases agree with TRBD1. With V trimmed by 6 bases and J by 0 bases, 11 bases remained unmatched. CDR3 size: 17 residues. The germline V gene encodes CDR1 DFQATT and CDR2 SNEGSKA (reference sequence). The DNA of the CDR3 is TGCAGTGCCACACCGGGACAGGGGCGACTTAGCAATCAGCCCCAGCATTTT. Its protein is CSATPGQGRLSNQPQHF.

This clonotype was seen more than once but under ten times. The V and J genes are TRBV10-3 and TRBJ2-5, with TRBD1 as a possible D gene (6 bases). This CDR3 spans 14 amino acids. Trimming cost V 9 bases and J 5 bases, with 19 bases left between them. Germline values: CDR1 ENHRY, CDR2 SYGVKD. The CDR3 sequence: CAISSSGEKETQYF. The CDR3 DNA follows: TGTGCCATATCATCTTCAGGGGAGAAGGAGACCCAGTACTTC.